What follows is one TCR beta chain and its context. This specimen comes from a study of PD-L1 blockade in urothelial cancer. Specified time point: peripheral blood 6 weeks after treatment start. Germline CDR1 and CDR2: GTSNPN and SVGIG (reference sequence). The CDR3 covers 12 residues. V was cut by 0 bases and J by 5 bases, with 6 bases left in between. Clones were sequenced by immunoSEQ multiplex PCR, and TCRdb holds only the in-frame ones, with some missing. Among 100,000 to 150,000 clones listed, roughly 82% were seen once. This sample comprised PBMCs, obtained around atezolizumab (anti-PD-L1) treatment. The receptor comes from a man over 45 with urothelial cancer. The J gene is TRBJ2-3, the V gene TRBV30; no clear D gene. The CDR3 coding sequence is TGTGCCTGGAGTGTACTGAGAGATACGCAGTATTTT. Encoded protein: CAWSVLRDTQYF.